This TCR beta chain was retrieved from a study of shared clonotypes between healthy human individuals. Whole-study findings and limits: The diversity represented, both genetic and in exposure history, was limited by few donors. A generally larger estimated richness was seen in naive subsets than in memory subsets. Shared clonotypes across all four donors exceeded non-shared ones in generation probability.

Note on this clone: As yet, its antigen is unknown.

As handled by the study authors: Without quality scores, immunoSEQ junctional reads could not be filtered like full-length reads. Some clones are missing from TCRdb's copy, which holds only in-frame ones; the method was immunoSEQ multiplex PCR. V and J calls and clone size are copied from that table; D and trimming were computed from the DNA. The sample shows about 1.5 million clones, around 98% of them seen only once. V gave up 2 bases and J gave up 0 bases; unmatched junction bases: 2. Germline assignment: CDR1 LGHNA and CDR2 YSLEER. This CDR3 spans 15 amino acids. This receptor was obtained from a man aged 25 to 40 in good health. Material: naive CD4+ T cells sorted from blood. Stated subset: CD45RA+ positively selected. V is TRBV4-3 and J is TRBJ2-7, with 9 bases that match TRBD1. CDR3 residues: CASSQTGGSSYEQYF. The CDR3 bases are TGCGCCAGCAGCCAAACAGGGGGCTCCTCCTACGAGCAGTACTTC.